This record concerns one T cell receptor beta chain sequence. Profiled with immunoSEQ multiplex PCR; TCRdb holds only in-frame clones, not every one. The table records about 130,000 clones, 86% of them present only once. CDR1 and CDR2 from the germline V gene are KGHSH and LQKENI. V gave up 2 bases and J gave up 7 bases, with 20 bases separating them. The CDR3 length is 16 residues. The data were obtained in a study of T cell responses to AZD1222 COVID-19 vaccine. Sequencing used peripheral blood, obtained on day 0 of AZD1222 vaccination. This clonotype was sampled from an adult in good health. The gene calls are TRBV18 and TRBJ1-1; D is possibly TRBD1 (5 bases). The CDR3 DNA follows: TGTGCCAGCTCACCAGTAGAAGGGGCCGATATTGGTGAAGCTTTCTTT. Its translation is CASSPVEGADIGEAFF. The full variable domain, with the rest looked up from reference TRBV18 and TRBJ1-1, is NAGVMQNPRHLVRRRGQEARLRCSPMKGHSHVYWYRQLPEEGLKFMVYLQKENIIDESGMPKERFSAEFPKEGPSILRIQQVVRGDSAAYFCASSPVEGADIGEAFFGQGTRLTVV.